The source of this T cell receptor beta chain is a study of glioma-infiltrating T cells after dendritic cell vaccination. Study-wide context: Dendritic cell vaccination trial patients had either newly diagnosed or recurrent glioblastoma.

For this clone: Its antigen is not identified.

The time point denotes: after dendritic cell vaccination, including at tumor progression/relapse. All glioblastoma patients lacked an isocitrate dehydrogenase mutation. The assay was immunoSEQ multiplex PCR, and TCRdb's table has in-frame clones only and misses some. Among 65,000 or so clones listed, 86% were seen once. Findings and limits, study-wide: No direct clonality-survival link was found; a diverse polyclonal response may matter.

The sequence derives from a human donor with glioblastoma. The sequenced sample was blood, obtained after dendritic cell vaccination.

The CDR3 region is CASSVGTNNEQFF. In nucleotides, the CDR3 is TGCGCCAGCAGCGTAGGGACAAACAATGAGCAGTTCTTC. The chain links TRBV5-1 to TRBJ2-1; a possible D gene is TRBD1 (6 bases). The CDR3 loop spans 13 amino acids. CDR1 and CDR2 from the germline V gene are SGHRS and YFSETQ. Trimming stripped 4 bases from V and 5 bases from J, with 10 bases between.